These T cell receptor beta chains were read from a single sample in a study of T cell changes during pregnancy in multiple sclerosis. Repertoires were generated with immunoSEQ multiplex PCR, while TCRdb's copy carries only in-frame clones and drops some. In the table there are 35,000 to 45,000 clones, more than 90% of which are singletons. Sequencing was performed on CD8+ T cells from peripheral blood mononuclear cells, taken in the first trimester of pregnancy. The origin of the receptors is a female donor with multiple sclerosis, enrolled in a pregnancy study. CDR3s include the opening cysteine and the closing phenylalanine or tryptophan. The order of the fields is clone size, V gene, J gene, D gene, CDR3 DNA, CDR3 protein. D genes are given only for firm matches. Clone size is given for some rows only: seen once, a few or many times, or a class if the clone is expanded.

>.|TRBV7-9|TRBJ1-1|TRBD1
TGTGCCAGCAGCTATGACAGGGACACTGAAGCTTTCTTT
CASSYDRDTEAFF
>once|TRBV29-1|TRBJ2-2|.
TGCAGCGTTGCGAGTCGGTCGGGGTATTCGACCGGGGAGCTGTTTTTT
CSVASRSGYSTGELFF
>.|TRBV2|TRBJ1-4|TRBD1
TGTGCCAGCAGTGATGGAGTGGACAGGGGGCGAAATGAAAAACTGTTTTTT
CASSDGVDRGRNEKLFF
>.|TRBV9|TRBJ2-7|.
TGTGCCAGCAGCGTAGAGGACAATAACGAGCAGTACTTC
CASSVEDNNEQYF
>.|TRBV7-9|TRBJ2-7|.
TGTGCCAGCAGCTTAATTCAGGGCTACGAGCAGTACTTC
CASSLIQGYEQYF
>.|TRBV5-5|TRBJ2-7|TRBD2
TGTGCCAGCAGCTTGGGGCTAGCGGGGGAGTTCTACGGGCAGTACTTC
CASSLGLAGEFYGQYF
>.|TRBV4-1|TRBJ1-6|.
TGCGCCAGCAGCCTTCAAGAGGACTCCTATAATTCACCCCTCCACTTT
CASSLQEDSYNSPLHF
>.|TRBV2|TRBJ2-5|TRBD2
TGTGCCACCACGAATTATGGGACTAGCGGGGGAGGTGTAGAGACCCAGTACTTC
CATTNYGTSGGGVETQYF
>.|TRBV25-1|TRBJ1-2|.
TGTGCCAGCAGTGAATTCGGGAGTAGCTATGGCTACACCTTC
CASSEFGSSYGYTF
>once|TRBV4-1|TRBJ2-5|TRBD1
TGCGCCAGCAGTCCACGACAGGGGGCAGAGACCCAGTACTTC
CASSPRQGAETQYF
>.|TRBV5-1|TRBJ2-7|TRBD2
TGCGCCAGCAGCTTGTCCTGGGGGGGGTCCTCCTACGAGCAGTACTTC
CASSLSWGGSSYEQYF
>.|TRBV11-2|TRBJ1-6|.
TGTGCCAGCAGCGAATTCCCCGGTGGTTCACCCCTCCACTTT
CASSEFPGGSPLHF
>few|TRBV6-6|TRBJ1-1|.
TGTGCCAGCAGTCCTTCCGAGGAAGCTTTCTTT
CASSPSEEAFF
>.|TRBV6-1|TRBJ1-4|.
TGTGCCAGCAGTGATAAGGGACAAATTCAGGCAACTAATGAAAAACTGTTTTTT
CASSDKGQIQATNEKLFF
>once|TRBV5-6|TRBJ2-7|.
TGTGCCAGCAGCTCCCCGACAGGCTCCTACGAGCAGTACTTC
CASSSPTGSYEQYF
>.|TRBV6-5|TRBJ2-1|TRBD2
TGTGCCAGCAGACAAGGACTAGGGTGGAATGAGCAGTTCTTC
CASRQGLGWNEQFF
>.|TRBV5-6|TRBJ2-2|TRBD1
TGTGCCAGCAGCTTGGCGGACAGGGGAAACACCGGGGAGCTGTTTTTT
CASSLADRGNTGELFF